One TCR beta chain is described in this entry. Its recognized antigen is unknown. Per-base qualities were not stored, and no clone one base away is much larger. These data are taken from a study of blood T cell repertoires in COVID-19 (dated by TCRdb to the early 2020s). Study-level background: Samples covering the acute and convalescent phases of COVID-19 were provided by collaborators in the United States, Italy and Spain. The prospective study material was composed of cDNA or gDNA derived from T cells, B-cell-depleted T cells, or PBMCs. The dataset comprised deeply sampled blood TCRbeta repertoires from subjects exposed to, actively infected with, or recovered from COVID-19. A freely available public database, intended as a resource for researchers studying the immune response to SARS-CoV-2, is where the repertoires were released. Samples were obtained from the ongoing ImmuneRACE study (first 160 participants) and from over 1,000 subjects provided by 6 global collaborators. The sample metadata nearly always contained a de-identified subject ID, COVID-19 status, age in years and sex. Where HLA class I and class II types were available, the types were taken from metadata supplied by the sample provider, not from assay-based typing.

Whole blood was collected in K2EDTA tubes by collaborating institutions according to the institutions' own protocols. For TCRbeta analysis, collaborators shipped samples as frozen whole blood, isolated PBMCs, or DNA extracted from either of those sample types. Inclusive of the bounding cysteine and phenylalanine, the CDR3 is 15 residues long. Of the read, only the CDR3 DNA is kept; its 45 bases are in frame from base 1. In the germline V gene (reference sequence), CDR1 corresponds to SGHKS and CDR2 to YYEKEE. V is reduced by 4 bases and J by 2 bases, leaving a spacing of 15 bases between them. TCRbeta CDR3 regions were amplified from genomic DNA using the immunoSEQ Assay, a bias-controlled multiplex PCR. As for how the authors treated the data: The number of nucleated cells in each sample was estimated by amplification of reference gene primers within the assay. Sequence reads were collapsed and filtered to measure the absolute abundance of every unique TCRbeta CDR3 rearrangement. Productive Simpson clonality was computed per sample as the square root of Simpson's diversity index over productive rearrangements. What TCRdb holds here is the immuneACCESS table cut down to in-frame rearrangements. Part of the clones is not present; checked against another copy, under half of the missing clones reflect an unresolved V gene, and the others are unexplained. V, J and clone size are those of that table, while D and trimming were read from the DNA. The sample profile shows some 60,000 clones; roughly 70% of them were found once. Roughly 18% of the sample is taken by the ten largest.

Beyond this particular receptor, the publication reports: The amount of clinical and demographic metadata varied by source and participant and was provided uncurated.

The specimen was peripheral blood. The receptor comes from a woman between 50 and 59 years old with active or convalescent COVID-19. The sequence is built from TRBV5-5 and TRBJ1-1, with TRBD1 tentatively as D gene (5 bases match). The CDR3 protein sequence reads: CASSLDAGLNTEAFF. The DNA sequence follows: TGTGCCAGCAGCCTGGACGCGGGGCTTAACACTGAAGCTTTCTTT.